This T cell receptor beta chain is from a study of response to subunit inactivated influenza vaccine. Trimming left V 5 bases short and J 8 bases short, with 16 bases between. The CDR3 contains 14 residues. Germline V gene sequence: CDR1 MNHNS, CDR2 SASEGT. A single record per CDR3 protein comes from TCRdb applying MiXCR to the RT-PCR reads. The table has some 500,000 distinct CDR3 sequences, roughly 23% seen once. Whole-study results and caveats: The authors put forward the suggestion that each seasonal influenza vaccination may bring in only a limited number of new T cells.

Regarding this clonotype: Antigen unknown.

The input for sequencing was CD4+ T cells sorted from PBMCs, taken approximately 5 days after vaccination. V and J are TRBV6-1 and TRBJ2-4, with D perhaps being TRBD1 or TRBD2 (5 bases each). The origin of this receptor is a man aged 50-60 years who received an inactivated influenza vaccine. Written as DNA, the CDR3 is TGTGCCAGCAGTACCCCGGGCCTGGGGGACATTCAGTACTTC. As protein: CASSTPGLGDIQYF.